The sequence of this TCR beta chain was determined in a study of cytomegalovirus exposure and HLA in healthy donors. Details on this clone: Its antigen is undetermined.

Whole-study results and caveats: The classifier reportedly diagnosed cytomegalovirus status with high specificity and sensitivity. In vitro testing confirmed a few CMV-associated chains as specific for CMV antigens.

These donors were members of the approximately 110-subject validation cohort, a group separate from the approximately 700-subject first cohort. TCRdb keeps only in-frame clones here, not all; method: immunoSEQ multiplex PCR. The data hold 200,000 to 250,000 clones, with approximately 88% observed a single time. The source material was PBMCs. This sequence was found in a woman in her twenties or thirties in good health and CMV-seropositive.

The CDR3 region has the DNA TGTGCCAGCAGCTTCGGTACTCACAATGAGCAGTTCTTC. The encoded protein is CASSFGTHNEQFF. This chain links TRBV11-3 with TRBJ2-1; no clear D gene. CDR1 is SGHNT, CDR2 YENEEA, per germline. With 3 bases removed from V and 5 bases from J, the gap between germline ends came to 8 bases. The length of the CDR3 is 13 residues.